This T cell receptor (beta chain) was obtained from a study of shared clonotypes between healthy human individuals. Germline values: CDR1 GTSNPN, CDR2 SVGIG (reference sequence). Trimming removed 6 bases at V and 6 bases at J, with 21 bases between. The CDR3 extends over 14 amino acids. TCRdb keeps only in-frame clones here, not all; method: immunoSEQ multiplex PCR. Of over 850,000 clones in the sample, about 80% were seen once. In its sample, this clone was seen many times. Other DNA sequences in the sample encode the same CDR3. From CD4+ cells came CD45RA+ naive and CD45RA-negative memory subsets. The sequencing sample was made of memory CD4+ T cells from PBMCs. Subset indicated: CD45RA-negative fraction. The receptor was derived from a man between 18 and 29 years old in good health. Some clones in this sample may be carry-over from other donors' samples. The chain is built from TRBV30 and TRBJ2-7; D possibly corresponds to TRBD2 (6 bases). The CDR3 DNA reads as TGTGCCTGTCAGTCGGACTACTCCCCCGGCGAGCAGTACTTC. As protein: CACQSDYSPGEQYF. Filled out from reference TRBV30 and TRBJ2-7, the complete variable domain reads SQTIHQWPATLVQPVGSPLSLECTVEGTSNPNLYWYRQAAGRGLQLLFYSVGIGQISSEVPQNLSASRPQDRQFILSSKKLLLSDSGFYLCACQSDYSPGEQYFGPGTRLTVT.